The TCR beta chain described here comes from a study of cytomegalovirus exposure and HLA in healthy donors. Turning to the study itself: Early on, a data release was issued that held about 85 million unique TCRs from HLA-typed donors. Among about 400 genotyped donors, roughly 80% fell in the Caucasian-associated ancestry cluster.

Primers included in the PCR were 60 Vbeta and 13 Jbeta primers. The data were produced by immunoSEQ multiplex PCR, yet TCRdb's version contains in-frame clones alone and is incomplete. The data contain under 200,000 clones, over 75% of them seen just once; the ten biggest clones take up 3% to 3.5%. To note about this clone: Its antigen is unknown.

Study findings and constraints: A later analysis found most CMV-associated TCR beta chains apparently HLA-restricted. Sequencing depth roughly uniform across donors was assumed in presence/absence analyses.

The J segment lost 4 bases and the V segment lost 2 bases, leaving 5 bases of the junction unmatched. The germline V gene has CDR1 MDHEN and CDR2 SYDVKM. This CDR3 is built from 15 residues. The receptor was isolated from a female donor in good health and CMV-seronegative. Specimen: PBMCs. The chain links TRBV28 to TRBJ1-2, with 9 nucleotides matching TRBD1. CDR3 amino acids: CASSLRDREVYGYTF. The CDR3 coding sequence is TGTGCCAGCAGTTTACGGGACAGGGAGGTCTATGGCTACACCTTC.